This T cell receptor (beta chain) was identified in a study of cytomegalovirus exposure and HLA in healthy donors. Profiled with immunoSEQ multiplex PCR; TCRdb holds only in-frame clones, not every one. The sample comprises roughly 100,000 clones, about 85% of which are singletons, and 4% rests with the top ten. Note on this clone: Antigen unknown.

Study-wide results and caveats: In vitro experiments confirmed that three CMV-associated chains were specific for CMV antigens.

Sample: PBMCs. The origin of this receptor is a woman younger than 30 in good health and CMV-seropositive.

CDR3 in DNA: TGTGCCAGCACCCCAACGAGCAGGGGACAGCCCCAGCATTTT. Residues: CASTPTSRGQPQHF. This chain uses TRBV6-5 with TRBJ1-5, with D tentatively TRBD1 (6 bases). The CDR3 has 14 residues. V gave up 7 bases and J gave up 7 bases, with 17 bases separating them. CDR1 MNHEY and CDR2 SVGAGI come from the germline V gene.